The rows below give T cell receptor beta chains drawn from one sample of a study of T cell changes during pregnancy in multiple sclerosis. Sequenced by immunoSEQ multiplex PCR; TCRdb stores in-frame clones only, minus some. This table holds some 100,000 clones, 90% to 95% found once. The sample was peripheral blood, taken before pregnancy. These receptors were collected from a female donor with multiple sclerosis, enrolled in a pregnancy study. Each CDR3 is given with its conserved first and last residue. D genes are given only for firm matches. Not all rows give a size; the values are once, few, many and, for expanded clones, a class.

>TRBJ1-1|NA|NA|TRBV27
TGTGCCAGCAGTCCAGAGGGCCGAGGGCCGGTTGACACTGAAGCTTTCTTT
CASSPEGRGPVDTEAFF
>TRBJ2-3|NA|TRBD1|TRBV4-1
TGCGCCAGCAAATCCTGGCCCGGGACAGTGGGGGTGGATACGCAGTATTTT
CASKSWPGTVGVDTQYF
>TRBJ1-5|NA|NA|TRBV15
TGTGCCACCAGCAGAGACGGGATTCAGCCCCAGCATTTT
CATSRDGIQPQHF
>TRBJ1-2|NA|NA|TRBV27
TGTGCCAGCAGTTCTTACCCCCGGGGTGACTATGGCTACACCTTC
CASSSYPRGDYGYTF
>TRBJ1-1|NA|TRBD1|TRBV12-5
TGTGCTAGTGGTTTGACACGGGACAGGCTGAACACTGAAGCTTTCTTT
CASGLTRDRLNTEAFF
>TRBJ1-1|once|TRBD1|TRBV5-1
TGCGCCAGCAGACAGACAGGGAGCACTGAAGCTTTCTTT
CASRQTGSTEAFF
>TRBJ2-1|NA|NA|TRBV6-1
TGTGCCACCCTGACTGACCCTTACAATGAGCAGTTCTTC
CATLTDPYNEQFF
>TRBJ1-1|NA|TRBD1|TRBV29-1
TGCAGCGTTGAAAGGTTTCGGACAGGGGGTGGGAACACTGAAGCTTTCTTT
CSVERFRTGGGNTEAFF
>TRBJ1-5|NA|NA|TRBV19
TGTGCCAGTGCGTCCTATAGCAATCAGCCCCAGCATTTT
CASASYSNQPQHF
>TRBJ2-3|NA|NA|TRBV5-1
TGCGCCAGCACGGGGCAGGGGACAGATACGCAGTATTTT
CASTGQGTDTQYF
>TRBJ2-2|NA|TRBD2|TRBV5-8
TGTGCCAGCAGAACTACCGGGACTAGCGGGAGGCCCACGAACACCGGGGAGCTGTTTTTT
CASRTTGTSGRPTNTGELFF
>TRBJ2-5|few|TRBD1|TRBV5-1
TGCGCCAGCAGCCCCGGGACAGGGAGGGGAGAGACCCAGTACTTC
CASSPGTGRGETQYF
>TRBJ1-2|NA|TRBD1|TRBV6-5
TGTGCCAGCATACCGCGGACAGGCTCAAGGGATGGCTACACCTTC
CASIPRTGSRDGYTF
>TRBJ1-3|once|NA|TRBV4-3
TGCGCCAGCAGCCAGGGTCAAGGGGGAGGAAACACCATATATTTT
CASSQGQGGGNTIYF
>TRBJ2-5|NA|NA|TRBV19
TGTGCCAGTAGCGCTACATGGCAGGGGTCCCAAGAGACCCAGTACTTC
CASSATWQGSQETQYF
>TRBJ2-1|NA|NA|TRBV9
TGTGCCAGCAGCGTAGAGGCGGGCAAAATAGCGCCGAGCTCCTACAATGAGCAGTTCTTC
CASSVEAGKIAPSSYNEQFF
>TRBJ2-5|NA|NA|TRBV4-1
TGCGCCAGCAGCCAAGATCTTACAGGGAGAGAGACCCAGTACTTC
CASSQDLTGRETQYF
>TRBJ2-1|NA|TRBD2|TRBV6-6
TGTGCCAGCAACCCGGGGACTAGCGGGAGGGTAGGTGTCTTC
CASNPGTSGRVGVF
>TRBJ1-1|NA|NA|TRBV5-6
TGTGCCAGCAGCCCGCTCCGCCGCGGGGGCACTGAAGCTTTCTTT
CASSPLRRGGTEAFF
>TRBJ2-3|NA|TRBD1|TRBV2
TGTGCCAGCACTCTGGGGGACAGAAGCACAGATACGCAGTATTTT
CASTLGDRSTDTQYF
>TRBJ1-4|few|NA|TRBV19
TGTGCCAGTAGTCGCGTGGGGGGGCAAAGCTTCAGTTTT
CASSRVGGQSFSF
>TRBJ1-1|few|TRBD1|TRBV19
TGTGCCAGTATCCGAGACAGGGCGGGCACTGAAGCTTTCTTT
CASIRDRAGTEAFF